This record concerns one T cell receptor beta chain sequence. This clone turned up a few times. The target of this receptor is not known. Qualities for individual bases were not recorded, and no much larger clone is one base off. This sample was included in a study of cytomegalovirus exposure and HLA in healthy donors (dated by TCRdb to about 2017). Describing the broader study: An earlier analysis of several hundred of the donors reported 276 Gb of sequence data and some 120 million unique TCR beta sequences from approximately 180 million T cells. An early release covering roughly 640 HLA-typed donors comprised 250 to 350 gigabases of sequencing data and around 80 million unique TCR sequences. Among the roughly 400 genotyped donors, 75% to 90% belonged to the genetic ancestry cluster associated with self-reported Caucasian donors. The study aimed to test whether cataloging public T cell receptors could reveal signatures of past pathogen exposure. The study profiled the T cell repertoires of around 700 subjects by immunosequencing and related them to cytomegalovirus serostatus. A separate validation cohort of roughly 110 different subjects was used in addition to the roughly 640-subject first cohort. To predict cytomegalovirus infection status, the study brought together high-throughput TCR immunosequencing, statistical association of individual TCRs with disease status, and machine learning. A later analysis re-examined previously published TCR beta repertoires from more than 600 donors and added high-resolution HLA genotyping to investigate patterns of TCR occurrence. In the later analysis, no new phenotypic data were used to find candidate immune exposures; instead, reliance was placed on TCR beta sequences and their occurrence across donors. To decide whether each TCR beta V gene segment behaved as functional or pseudogenic, an earlier analysis of over 500 of the donors relied on high-throughput TCR beta sequencing. Donor age, sex, ethnicity and CMV serostatus were collected together with the repertoire data. Genome-wide SNP genotypes for about 65% of the roughly 700 donors were used in a later genetic analysis, which treated that subset as a discovery cohort. All discovery cohort repertoires had been generated on a single sequencing platform. HLA typing included class I and class II loci at four-digit resolution. The number of typed donors differed by locus: roughly 629-630 for A, B, C, DRB1 and DQB1; 500 to 550 for DQA1; 606 for DPA1; and 400 to 480 for DPB1. Roughly five DR-DQ haplotypes were handled as single units for association and clustering, since linkage in the cohort was strong. Among roughly 400 genotyped donors of the cohort, an average of about 240,000 unique TCR beta nucleotide sequences were sequenced per donor, around 20% of them non-productive. Study-wide conclusions, independent of this receptor: According to the authors, the approach could potentially be generalized to other disease states and immunological phenotypes. In a later analysis, several top co-occurrence clusters were reported to appear linked to parvovirus B19, influenza, CMV and Epstein-Barr virus. Because HLA typing was missing for some donors at each locus, association tests included only the typed subset. While some public TCRs were present in many individuals, most TCR sequences turned up only very rarely across donors. A further reported finding was that TCR beta sequences accurately predicted the HLA-A and HLA-B alleles for most subjects in the first cohort. In a later analysis, HLA-associated TCR beta chains were found to be more clonally expanded and to have lower generation probabilities than equally common non-associated chains. Linkage disequilibrium might explain the correlated functional status among segregating V segments, but an unknown experimental factor could not be ruled out. Because counts were too low, 15 or so rarely observed V segments, including chromosome 9 orphons, were excluded from the earlier analysis of some 540 of the donors. A later analysis found that most CMV-associated TCR beta chains appeared HLA-restricted, with HLA associations seemingly driven largely by CMV exposure. According to a later genetic analysis, donors in an Asian-associated ancestry cluster had fewer N-insertions in productive TCRs than the approximately 650-donor mean. In vitro tests confirmed that a few of the cytomegalovirus-associated TCR beta chains recognize cytomegalovirus antigens. In a later analysis, 16,951 TCR beta sequences were associated with specific HLA alleles at a false discovery rate of 0.05. The study listed 150 to 200 TCR beta chains as associated with cytomegalovirus. A later analysis found that TCR association rates varied across HLA loci, with DRB1 alleles showing the most associated TCRs and HLA-C alleles the fewest. Sequencing depth was assumed to be roughly uniform across donors in the presence/absence analyses, though that assumption may not hold. For the cohort, immune exposure information was limited to CMV serostatus. In this cohort, only TCR beta chains were sequenced, and detectable features were limited by the absence of alpha or paired-chain data. When HLA alleles, especially DR and DQ, strongly co-occurred, attributing TCR associations to individual alleles was difficult. The sequencing pipeline was judged likely to have produced a cluster of highly shared sequence variants as a technical artifact. In an earlier analysis of under 600 of the donors, most TCR beta V segments were observed in productive rearrangements about 87% or about 30% of the time, broadly matching IMGT annotations. Cytomegalovirus status was reported to be diagnosed by the classifier with high specificity and sensitivity in both the original and validation cohorts. Some IMGT-functional V segments, including TRBV6-2 and TRBV6-3, could not be distinguished by the 87-base-pair reads and were therefore excluded. A later genetic analysis associated a missense DCLRE1C variant with V-gene and J-gene trimming of TCR beta chains, and an independent cohort replicated the association.

Library creation used the immunoSEQ multiplex PCR assay. The multiplex PCR relied on a mix of 60 forward primers for TCR Vbeta segments and 13 reverse primers for TCR Jbeta segments. The CDR3 region of rearranged TCR beta genes was amplified from genomic DNA with a multiplex PCR assay. Amplified TCR beta libraries were sequenced as 87-base-pair reads on the Illumina HiSeq System. In the paper's pipeline: Across the roughly 600 repertoires, a later analysis counted 78 million or so unique TCR beta chains, roughly 11 million of which were shared by at least two donors. To remove PCR and sequencing errors, raw reads were error-corrected and collapsed into unique sequences using a nearest-neighbor algorithm that merged closely related sequences. Alignment of CDR3 sequences to IMGT reference sequences was used to assign V, D and J gene segments. Each retained sequence needed at least a six-nucleotide match to both a V gene segment and a J gene segment. A rearrangement counted as productive if the CDR3 had no stop codons and remained in frame with V and J, and every other rearrangement counted as non-productive. Following IMGT convention, CDR3 was defined as the stretch from the second conserved V-encoded cysteine up to the conserved J-encoded phenylalanine. The earlier analysis of some 540 of the donors excluded any sequence lacking an unambiguous match to a single V gene segment. In an earlier analysis of around 590 of the donors, a V segment was called functional when productive rearrangements were above 56.7%, and segregating when the standard deviation between donors exceeded 5%. A statistical classification framework was built for diagnosing cytomegalovirus status from the catalog of TCR beta chain sequences. V and J gene assignment, in a later analysis, came from comparing TCR nucleotide sequences with IMGT/GENE-DB human TR gene sequences. Using the TCRdist pipeline, a later analysis assigned CDR3 sequences along with most-parsimonious VDJ recombination scenarios. In a later analysis, each TCR beta chain was defined by its CDR3 amino acid sequence together with its V-gene family, and reads without a unique V-gene family were excluded. A later analysis removed roughly 590 highly shared, low-generation-probability nucleotide sequences to deal with suspected cross-contamination and a sequencing artifact. In a later analysis, a clonal expansion index for each public chain was calculated from normalized within-repertoire ranks of inferred template counts. Generation probabilities in a later analysis came from a VDJ recombination model fitted to out-of-frame rearrangements, and those results were checked against IGoR. In a later analysis, TCR-TCR, TCR-HLA and TCR-CMV co-occurrence was scored with hypergeometric tests, and a repertoire-size bias correction was applied to TCR pairs. False discovery rates were estimated in a later analysis by permuting HLA or CMV assignments 20 times. In a later analysis, co-occurring TCRs were grouped using DBSCAN, with TCRdist sequence similarity added in when clustering inside HLA-allele-positive subsets. For co-occurrence clustering, repertoires with fewer than 30,000 or more than 120,000 public chains were excluded, along with roughly 5 repertoires with anomalous nucleotide sharing. TCRdb provides this immuneACCESS table in a form limited to in-frame rearrangements. Some clones are lacking; in checked studies, under half of them reflect an unresolved V gene, and why the rest are absent is not known. The DNA was the basis for D and trimming; V, J and clone size are from that table. This sample comprises 110,000 or so clones, 69% of them detected only once. About 5.7% of the sample is taken by the ten largest.

The cohort comprised 666 healthy bone marrow donors. All cohort members were sampled while nominally healthy, although unrecorded immune exposures were likely present. The donor tested CMV seropositive and was one of the 289 seropositive cohort members. A peripheral blood sample was collected from each donor, and TCR beta sequencing was performed on peripheral blood mononuclear cells. The Qiagen DNeasy Blood Extraction Kit was used to extract genomic DNA from the blood cell samples. The V end gives up 6 bases and the J end 0 bases, leaving 2 bases in the junction not matched to a gene. The germline V gene yields MGHDK for CDR1 and SYGVNS for CDR2. The CDR3 contains 14 residues, cysteine and phenylalanine counted. Here the CDR3 DNA is all that survives: 42 bases in frame from base 1.

The sequencing sample was made of PBMCs. Here the chain combines TRBV25-1 and TRBJ2-3, and 8 junction bases match TRBD2. This TCR came from a woman aged 70-85 years in good health and CMV-seropositive. CDR3 loop: CASRPSGSTDTQYF. In nucleotides, the sequence is TGTGCCAGCAGACCTAGCGGGAGCACAGATACGCAGTATTTT.